The 13 T cell receptor beta chains given below trace back to one sample, sequenced in a study of cytomegalovirus exposure and HLA in healthy donors. The PCR ran on 60 Vbeta and 13 Jbeta primers. The method was immunoSEQ multiplex PCR; TCRdb's version includes in-frame clones alone and lacks a portion of them. The repertoire holds around 180,000 clones, roughly 80% seen once, with about 2.4% in the top ten. Source material: PBMCs. These receptors all stem from a male donor in good health and CMV-seronegative.

V gene TRBV6-6 combines with J gene TRBJ2-7; TRBD2 agrees at 13 bases. Looked up from germline, CDR1 is MNHNY and CDR2 is SVGAGI (reference sequence). This CDR3 spans 15 amino acids. V trimming: 6 bases; J trimming: 4 bases; junction bases outside the gene matches: 6. Here the CDR3 reads CASRPGLAGAYEQYF. CDR3 in DNA: TGTGCCAGCAGACCTGGACTAGCGGGAGCATACGAGCAGTACTTC.

V gene TRBV6-6 combines with J gene TRBJ1-3; possible D gene TRBD1, 5 bases. This CDR3 is built from 15 residues. The V end lost 7 bases, the J end lost 0 bases, and 13 bases lay between the germline ends. Germline V gene lookup returns CDR1 MNHNY and CDR2 SVGAGI (reference sequence). The chain's CDR3 is CASTTGLYSGNTIYF. CDR3 sequence (DNA): TGTGCCAGCACCACGGGACTCTACTCTGGAAACACCATATATTTT.

The chain uses TRBV6-6 and TRBJ2-7, with a tentative D call TRBD1 (6 bases). V lost 2 bases and J lost 2, with 10 bases in between. The V gene's germline CDR1 is MNHNY and CDR2 SVGAGI (reference sequence). CDR3 size: 14 residues. The CDR3 sequence is CASSYPGAAYEQYF. In DNA, the CDR3 is TGTGCCAGCAGTTACCCAGGGGCGGCCTACGAGCAGTACTTC.

In regard to this clone: At one of its ends the junction is not consistent with the germline gene, which may arise from a read error. The chain carries TRBV6-1 and TRBJ2-7; TRBD2 aligns across 11 bases. The CDR3 is made up of 15 amino acids. CDR1 and CDR2 from the germline V gene are MNHNS and SASEGT. DNA for the CDR3: TGTGCCAGCAGTGAACCTCACCGGGGGCTAGCGGGAGGAGACTTC. Amino acid sequence: CASSEPHRGLAGGDF.

The rearrangement uses TRBV30 and TRBJ2-7, with TRBD2 identical over 8 bases. Germline V lookup: CDR1 GTSNPN, CDR2 SVGIG (reference sequence). V lost 3 bases to trimming and J lost 4 bases; unmatched junction nucleotides: 14. The CDR3 runs 16 residues. CDR3 residues: CAWRALTSGNLYEQYF. The CDR3 coding sequence is TGTGCCTGGAGGGCCCTCACTAGCGGTAATCTTTACGAGCAGTACTTC.

This chain joins TRBV27 and TRBJ2-1, with TRBD1 identical over 7 bases. Trimming cost V 5 bases and J 5 bases; bases outside gene matches: 12. Germline CDR1 MNHEY, CDR2 SMNVEV (reference sequence). CDR3 length equals 16 residues. CDR3 amino acids: CASSRSDRVVDNEQFF. The DNA of the CDR3 is TGTGCCAGCAGTCGCTCCGACAGGGTGGTCGACAATGAGCAGTTCTTC.

The rearrangement uses TRBV28 and TRBJ2-3, with 8 positions matching TRBD2. The CDR3 loop spans 15 amino acids. Germline trimming cut 3 bases from V and 3 bases from J; bases unmatched to any gene: 5. Germline V gene data show CDR1 as MDHEN and CDR2 as SYDVKM. In DNA, the CDR3 is TGTGCCAGCAGTTTCGCCCCGGGGGGGACAGATACGCAGTATTTT. Protein sequence: CASSFAPGGTDTQYF.

This clone has just a few counts. The rearrangement links TRBV27 to TRBJ2-7; D is perhaps TRBD2 (5 bases). This CDR3 comprises 13 residues. Germline CDR1 and CDR2: MNHEY and SMNVEV (reference sequence). Trimming shortened V by 3 bases and J by 6 bases, and 12 bases separated the two germline ends. The CDR3 sequence: CASSFGSTLEQYF. CDR3 sequence (DNA): TGTGCCAGCAGTTTTGGGAGTACTCTCGAGCAGTACTTC.

This chain uses TRBV5-1 with TRBJ2-5; the match to TRBD2 covers 13 bases. CDR1 and CDR2 (germline): SGHRS, YFSETQ. The CDR3 length is 16 residues. Unmatched junction bases numbered 8, after V lost 4 bases and J lost 5 bases. The CDR3 DNA follows: TGCGCCAGCAGCCCCGGACTAGCGGGAGTAGGTGAGACCCAGTACTTC. This translates into CASSPGLAGVGETQYF.

Remarks on this clone: The same CDR3 is also encoded by other DNA sequences in this sample. The chain couples TRBV5-6 to TRBJ2-1, with 7 bases aligning to TRBD1. The CDR3 consists of 15 residues. V shed 2 bases and J 3 bases; nucleotides not matched to a gene: 5. Per the germline V gene, CDR1 is SGHDT and CDR2 is YYEEEE. The CDR3 nucleotides read TGTGCCAGCAGCTTACCCGGGACAGTCTACAATGAGCAGTTCTTC. This encodes CASSLPGTVYNEQFF.

V usage is TRBV7-2 and J usage is TRBJ2-5, with 9 bases aligning to TRBD2. This CDR3 has 15 amino acids. In germline, CDR1 is SGHTA, CDR2 FQGNSA. V gave up 1 base and J gave up 4 bases; unmatched junction bases: 4. The DNA of the CDR3 is TGTGCCAGCAGCTTAGGCGGGGGGGCTTTAGAGACCCAGTACTTC. Its translation is CASSLGGGALETQYF.

This clone showed up just once. The V and J genes are TRBV7-6 and TRBJ2-1; tentatively, D is TRBD2 (7 bases). Germline CDR1 SGHVS, CDR2 FNYEAQ. The CDR3 spans 15 residues. V was clipped by 2 bases and J by 3 bases, with 11 bases between them. In DNA, the CDR3 is TGTGCCAGCAGCTTACGCGGGGGCCTCTACAATGAGCAGTTCTTC. The encoded protein is CASSLRGGLYNEQFF. The full variable domain, in which reference TRBV7-6 and TRBJ2-1 provide the parts outside the CDR3, is GAGVSQSPRYKVTKRGQDVALRCDPISGHVSLYWYRQALGQGPEFLTYFNYEAQQDKSGLPNDRFSAERPEGSISTLTIQRTEQRDSAMYRCASSLRGGLYNEQFFGPGTRLTVL.

The chain couples TRBV5-4 to TRBJ1-2; D remains unclear. Trimming removed 2 bases at V and 2 bases at J, with 10 bases between. In germline, CDR1 is SGHNT, CDR2 YYREEE (reference sequence). The CDR3 covers 14 residues. DNA for the CDR3: TGTGCCAGCAGCTTAGCAGGCCGGAACTATGGCTACACCTTC. Protein sequence: CASSLAGRNYGYTF.